This T cell receptor beta chain was identified during a study of blood T cells in healthy people across ages. Isolated PBMCs totaled at least 7 million in each sample. A second PCR, run for about 7 to 11 cycles, used a sample-barcoded 5' primer plus a J-beta primer mix. TCRdb itself ran the 5' RACE reads through MiXCR, one entry per CDR3 protein. The table shows about 970,000 distinct CDR3 sequences, with 51% occurring only once. Germline values: CDR1 DFQATT, CDR2 SNEGSKA (reference sequence). The V gene lost 0 bases and the J gene lost 5 bases, with 14 bases spanning the gap. CDR3 length: 15 amino acids.

This chain connects TRBV20-1 to TRBJ2-1; D possibly corresponds to TRBD2 (5 bases). The receptor was derived from a woman aged 55 to 70 in good health. Specimen: blood. DNA for the CDR3: TGCAGTGCTAGAGATATGAGGGCCGAAAACAATGAGCAGTTCTTC. Translated: CSARDMRAENNEQFF.